This entry features one T cell receptor beta chain sequence. Repertoires were generated with immunoSEQ multiplex PCR, while TCRdb's copy carries only in-frame clones and drops some. This sample carries about 60,000 clones, 80% to 90% of them seen once, and the ten largest clones take over 4%. Unmatched junction bases numbered 13, after V lost 9 bases and J lost 4 bases. CDR3 size: 15 residues. Germline CDR1 and CDR2: LNHDA and SQIVND (reference sequence). These data are taken from a study of blood T cell repertoires in COVID-19. The V gene is TRBV19, the J gene TRBJ1-2; 8 bases map to TRBD1. This TCR came from a man in his 60s with acute or convalescent COVID-19. The sequencing sample was made of peripheral blood. CDR3 residues: CASNDDRGSAYGYTF. In nucleotides, the CDR3 is TGTGCCAGCAATGATGACAGGGGTTCGGCCTATGGCTACACCTTC.